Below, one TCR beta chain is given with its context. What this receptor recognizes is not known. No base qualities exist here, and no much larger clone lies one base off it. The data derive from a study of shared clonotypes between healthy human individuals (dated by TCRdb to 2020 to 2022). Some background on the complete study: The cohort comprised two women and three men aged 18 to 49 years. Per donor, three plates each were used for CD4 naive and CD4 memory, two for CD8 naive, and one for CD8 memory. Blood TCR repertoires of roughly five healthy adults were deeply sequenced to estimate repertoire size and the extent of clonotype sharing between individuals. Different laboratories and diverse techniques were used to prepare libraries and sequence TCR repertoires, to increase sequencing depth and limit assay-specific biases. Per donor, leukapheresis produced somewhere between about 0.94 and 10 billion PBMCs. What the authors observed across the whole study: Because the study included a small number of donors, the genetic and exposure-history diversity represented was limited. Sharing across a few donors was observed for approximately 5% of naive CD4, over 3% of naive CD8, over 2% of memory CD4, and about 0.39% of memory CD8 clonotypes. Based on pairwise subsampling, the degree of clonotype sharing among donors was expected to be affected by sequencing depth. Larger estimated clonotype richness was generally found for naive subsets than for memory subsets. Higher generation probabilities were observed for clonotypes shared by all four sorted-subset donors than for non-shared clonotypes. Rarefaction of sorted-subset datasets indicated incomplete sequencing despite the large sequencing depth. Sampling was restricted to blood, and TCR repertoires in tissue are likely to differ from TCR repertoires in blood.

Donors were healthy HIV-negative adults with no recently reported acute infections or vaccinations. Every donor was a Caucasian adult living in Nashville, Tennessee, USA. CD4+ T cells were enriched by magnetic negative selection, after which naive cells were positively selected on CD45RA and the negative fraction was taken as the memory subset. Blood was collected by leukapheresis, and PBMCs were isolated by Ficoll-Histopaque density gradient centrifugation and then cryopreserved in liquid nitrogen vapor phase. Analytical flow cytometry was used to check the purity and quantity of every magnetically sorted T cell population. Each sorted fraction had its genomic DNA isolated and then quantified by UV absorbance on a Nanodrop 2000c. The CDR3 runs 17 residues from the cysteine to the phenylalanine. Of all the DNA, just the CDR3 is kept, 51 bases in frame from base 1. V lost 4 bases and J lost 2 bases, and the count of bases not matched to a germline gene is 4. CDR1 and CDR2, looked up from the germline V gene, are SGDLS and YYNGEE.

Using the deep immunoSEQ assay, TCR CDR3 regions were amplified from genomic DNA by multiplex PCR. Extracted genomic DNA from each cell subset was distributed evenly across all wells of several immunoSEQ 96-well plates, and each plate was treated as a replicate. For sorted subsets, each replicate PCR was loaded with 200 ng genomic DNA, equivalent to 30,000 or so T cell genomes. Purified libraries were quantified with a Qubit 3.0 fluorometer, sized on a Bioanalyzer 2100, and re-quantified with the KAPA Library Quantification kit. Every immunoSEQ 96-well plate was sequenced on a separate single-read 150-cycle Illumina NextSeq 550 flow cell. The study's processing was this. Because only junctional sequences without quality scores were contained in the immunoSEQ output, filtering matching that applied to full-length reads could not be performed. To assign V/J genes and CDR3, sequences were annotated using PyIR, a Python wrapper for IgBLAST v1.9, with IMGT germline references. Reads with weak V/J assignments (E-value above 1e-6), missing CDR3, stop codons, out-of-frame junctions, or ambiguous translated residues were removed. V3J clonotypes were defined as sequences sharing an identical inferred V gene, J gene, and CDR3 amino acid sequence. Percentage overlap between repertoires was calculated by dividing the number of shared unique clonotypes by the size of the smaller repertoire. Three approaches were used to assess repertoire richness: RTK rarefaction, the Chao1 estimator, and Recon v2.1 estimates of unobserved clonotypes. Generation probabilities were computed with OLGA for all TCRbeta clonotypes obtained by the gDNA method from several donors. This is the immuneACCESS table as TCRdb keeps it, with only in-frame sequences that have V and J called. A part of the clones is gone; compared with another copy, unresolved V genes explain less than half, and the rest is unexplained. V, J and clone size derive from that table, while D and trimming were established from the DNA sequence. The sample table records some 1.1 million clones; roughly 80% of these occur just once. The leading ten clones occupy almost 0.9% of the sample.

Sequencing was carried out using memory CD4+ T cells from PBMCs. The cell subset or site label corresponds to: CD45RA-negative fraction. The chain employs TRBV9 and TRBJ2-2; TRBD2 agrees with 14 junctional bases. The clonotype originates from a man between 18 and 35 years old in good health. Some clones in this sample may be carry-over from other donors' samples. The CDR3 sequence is CASSRGLAGVNTGELFF. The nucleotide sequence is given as TGTGCCAGCAGCAGGGGACTAGCGGGAGTAAACACCGGGGAGCTGTTTTTT.